This T cell receptor beta chain was identified during a study of T cells after yellow fever vaccination. Study details: Preparing low-cell-number fractions relied on SMART-Seq v4 Ultra Low Input. Study-wide results and limits: Subsequent to the booster, the majority of primary-vaccination clones reappeared (under 98% CD4, about 90% CD8). Bulk-population clonotypes that are abundant could appear as contaminants in FACS-sorted repertoires.

It was through 5'RACE template switching that TCR cDNA was made, with a universal primer site and UMIs added. TCRdb used MiXCR to reprocess the 5' RACE reads, holding one entry per CDR3 protein. The data show approximately 110,000 distinct CDR3 sequences, 6.5% to 8% seen once. A word on this clonotype: Its antigen is as yet unknown.

Here the sequenced sample was CD4+ T cells sorted from PBMCs, taken around 10 days after the first yellow fever vaccination. This receptor was identified in a man younger than 35 who received the YFV17D yellow fever vaccine.

The CDR3 DNA follows: TGTGCCAGCAGGACCTTGACGGGGGGAACCCTAGAGCAGTACTTC. Translating it yields CASRTLTGGTLEQYF. The chain recombines TRBV27 with TRBJ2-7; 7 bases agree with TRBD2. Trimming took 6 bases from V and 7 from J; bases not matched to a gene: 15. The CDR3 has 15 residues. Germline-derived CDR1 and CDR2 are MNHEY and SMNVEV (reference sequence).